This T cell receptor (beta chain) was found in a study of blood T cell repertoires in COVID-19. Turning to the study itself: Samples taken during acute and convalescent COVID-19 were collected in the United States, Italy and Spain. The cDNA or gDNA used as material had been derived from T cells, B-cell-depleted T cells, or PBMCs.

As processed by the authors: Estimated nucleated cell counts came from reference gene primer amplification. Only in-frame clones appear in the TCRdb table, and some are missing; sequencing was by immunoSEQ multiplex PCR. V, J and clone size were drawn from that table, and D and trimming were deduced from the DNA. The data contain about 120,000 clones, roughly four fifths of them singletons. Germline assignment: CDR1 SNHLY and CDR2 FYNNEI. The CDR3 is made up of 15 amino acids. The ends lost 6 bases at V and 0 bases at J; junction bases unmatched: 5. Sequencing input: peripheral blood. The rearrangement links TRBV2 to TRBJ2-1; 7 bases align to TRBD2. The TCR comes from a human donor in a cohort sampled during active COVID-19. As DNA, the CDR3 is TGTGCCAGCAGCATTGGGAGGGACTCCTACAATGAGCAGTTCTTC. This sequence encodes CASSIGRDSYNEQFF.